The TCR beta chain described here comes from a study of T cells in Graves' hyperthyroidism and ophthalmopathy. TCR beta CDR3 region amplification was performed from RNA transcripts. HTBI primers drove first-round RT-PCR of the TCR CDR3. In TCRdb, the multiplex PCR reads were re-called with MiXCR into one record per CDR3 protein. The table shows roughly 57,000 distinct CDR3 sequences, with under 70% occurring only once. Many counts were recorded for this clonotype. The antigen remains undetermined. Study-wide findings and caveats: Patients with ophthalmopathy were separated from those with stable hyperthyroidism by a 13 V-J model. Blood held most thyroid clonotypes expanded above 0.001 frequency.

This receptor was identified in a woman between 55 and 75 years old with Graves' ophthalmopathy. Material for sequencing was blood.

CDR3 DNA: TGTGCCAGCAGCGTAGTAGAAGGACTAGGATCAGATACGCAGTATTTT. The encoded protein is CASSVVEGLGSDTQYF. The J gene is TRBJ2-3, the V gene TRBV9, with 7 bases lining up with TRBD2. Germline lookup yields CDR1 SGDLS and CDR2 YYNGEE. Trimming removed 0 bases from V and 4 bases from J; junction bases left unmatched: 8. The CDR3 loop spans 16 amino acids. The complete variable domain, with remaining parts taken from reference TRBV9 and TRBJ2-3, reads DSGVTQTPKHLITATGQRVTLRCSPRSGDLSVYWYQQSLDQGLQFLIQYYNGEERAKGNILERFSAQQFPDLHSELNLSSLELGDSALYFCASSVVEGLGSDTQYFGPGTRLTVL.